This T cell receptor (beta chain) was found in a study of blood T cell repertoires in COVID-19 (dated by TCRdb to 2018 to 2020). Regarding the study in general: Samples from collaborators originated in the United States, Italy and Spain and spanned both the acute and convalescent phases of COVID-19. The material from the prospective study consisted of cDNA or gDNA derived from T cells, B-cell-depleted T cells, or PBMCs. Deeply sampled blood TCRbeta repertoires from subjects exposed to, actively infected with, or recovered from COVID-19 were included in the dataset. The repertoires were released in a freely available public database intended as a resource for research on the immune response to SARS-CoV-2. Samples were obtained from the ongoing ImmuneRACE study (first 160 participants) and from 1,254 subjects provided by 6 global collaborators. Nearly every sample came with metadata listing a de-identified subject ID, COVID-19 status, age in years and sex. Where available, HLA class I and class II types were taken from metadata supplied by the sample provider and were not determined by assay-based typing.

TCRbeta CDR3 regions were amplified from genomic DNA using the immunoSEQ Assay, a bias-controlled multiplex PCR. The original pipeline was this. Nucleated cell counts per sample were estimated from amplification of reference gene primers within the assay. Sequence reads were collapsed and filtered to measure the absolute abundance of every unique TCRbeta CDR3 rearrangement. For each sample, productive Simpson clonality was calculated by taking the square root of Simpson's diversity index across productive rearrangements. TCRdb retrieved this table from immuneACCESS and kept in-frame rearrangements only. Not all clones are present; in checked studies, unresolved V genes account for under half, and no reason is known for the remainder. V, J and clone size are those of that table, while D and trimming were read from the DNA. This sample gives more than 200,000 clones in total; approximately 84% of them show up just once. Around 8% of the sample lies in the top ten.

Study-wide conclusions, independent of this receptor: How much clinical and demographic metadata was included differed by source and by participant, and the metadata was provided uncurated.

Measured from the cysteine to the phenylalanine, the CDR3 is 15 residues long. Solely the CDR3 DNA is kept, with 45 bases framed from the first base. The germline V gene specifies SGHNT as CDR1 and YENEEA as CDR2. V lost 3 bases and J lost 6 bases; the stretch between them is 14 bases long. This clone was seen more than once but under ten times. Its antigen is unknown. The record has no base qualities; no much larger clone is one base away. The collaborating institutions used their own protocols to collect whole blood in K2EDTA tubes. For TCRbeta analysis, collaborators shipped samples in one of three forms: frozen whole blood, isolated PBMCs, or DNA extracted from either of those sample types.

The sequence was collected from an elderly woman with acute or convalescent COVID-19. Sequencing was carried out using peripheral blood. The sequence is built from TRBV11-3 and TRBJ2-2, with a tentative D gene TRBD1 over 5 matching bases. The nucleotide sequence reads as follows: TGTGCCAGCAGCTTCTACCAGGGTGCCGCCGGGGAGCTGTTTTTT. The encoded protein is CASSFYQGAAGELFF.